This TCR beta chain was recorded in a study of blood T cell repertoires in COVID-19. As for the study in general: Samples taken during acute and convalescent COVID-19 were collected in the United States, Italy and Spain.

The authors' processing: Amplification with reference gene primers provided the estimates of nucleated cell counts. Method: immunoSEQ multiplex PCR; TCRdb's copy keeps in-frame clones and lacks some. V and J calls and clone size are given by that table; D and trimming were obtained from the DNA. Found here are 150,000 to 200,000 clones, 82% of them singletons; the top ten hold 7.8%. This CDR3 region has 13 residues. The V gene's germline CDR1 is SNHLY and CDR2 FYNNEI. The V gene lost 5 bases and the J gene lost 5 bases, with 11 bases spanning the gap. This TCR came from a woman aged 55-69 years with COVID-19, enrolled during active disease. The sequenced sample was peripheral blood. The rearrangement uses TRBV2 and TRBJ2-3, with D possibly matching TRBD1 (5 bases). CDR3 loop: CASSSGALDTQYF. CDR3 sequence (DNA): TGTGCCAGCAGTTCTGGGGCGTTAGATACGCAGTATTTT.